A single sample is the source of the 26 T cell receptor beta chains below, sequenced in a study of shared clonotypes between healthy human individuals. Profiled with immunoSEQ multiplex PCR; TCRdb holds only in-frame clones, not every one. The sample contains about 2.4 million clones, approximately 93% of which appear only once. Sequencing was done on a sample of naive CD4+ T cells from PBMCs. Subset of the sample: CD45RA+ positively selected. The receptor set was obtained from a man aged 18 to 35 in good health. Some clones in this sample may be carry-over from other donors' samples.

This sequence joins TRBV10-3 and TRBJ2-7, with D hard to call. The CDR3 length is 13 residues. V shed 10 bases and J shed 6 bases, with 19 bases lying between them. Germline CDR1 ENHRY, CDR2 SYGVKD. The CDR3 protein is CATRRVLVSEQYF. The CDR3 region has the DNA TGTGCCACCAGGCGAGTACTCGTCTCCGAGCAGTACTTC.

V usage is TRBV7-9 and J usage is TRBJ2-1; 13 bases are shared with TRBD2. The germline V gene has CDR1 SEHNR and CDR2 FQNEAQ (reference sequence). The CDR3 totals 15 residues. V was clipped by 5 bases and J by 7 bases; unmatched bases: 5. CDR3: CASSPGTSGTNEQFF. Here the CDR3 DNA reads TGTGCCAGCAGCCCCGGGACTAGCGGGACTAATGAGCAGTTCTTC.

The chain uses TRBV19 and TRBJ2-1, with 9 bases fitting TRBD2. Germline V gene sequence: CDR1 LNHDA, CDR2 SQIVND (reference sequence). V was pared by 9 bases and J by 5 bases, with 8 bases of the junction left unmatched. The CDR3 totals 14 residues. Written as DNA, the CDR3 is TGTGCCAGCCTTAGCGGGAGTCGTAACAATGAGCAGTTCTTC. Amino acid sequence: CASLSGSRNNEQFF.

This clone was seen only once. This chain links TRBV10-3 with TRBJ2-7, with D possibly being TRBD2 (5 bases). The germline V and J ends were trimmed by 2 bases and 4 bases, with 15 bases remaining between them. The CDR3 length is 15 residues. CDR1 ENHRY and CDR2 SYGVKD come from the germline V gene. CDR3: CAISEGLPQLYEQYF. The CDR3 coding sequence is TGTGCCATCAGTGAGGGACTCCCGCAGCTTTACGAGCAGTACTTC.

V and J are TRBV27 and TRBJ2-7; TRBD1 is a possible D gene (6 bases). This CDR3 comprises 15 residues. Trimming cost V 5 bases and J 4 bases, with 18 bases left between them. CDR1 MNHEY and CDR2 SMNVEV come from the germline V gene (reference sequence). The CDR3 here is CASSTPGQGSYEQYF. The CDR3 nucleotides are TGTGCCAGCAGTACTCCGGGACAAGGTTCGTACGAGCAGTACTTC.

In its sample, this clone was seen once. This same CDR3 is encoded by further DNA sequences in the sample. The V and J genes are TRBV7-9 and TRBJ2-7; D is unclear. The germline V gene has CDR1 SEHNR and CDR2 FQNEAQ (reference sequence). The CDR3 is made up of 11 amino acids. Trimming removed 3 bases at V and 4 bases at J, with 4 bases between. The CDR3 region is CASSLEYEQYF. In DNA, the CDR3 is TGTGCCAGCAGCTTGGAATACGAGCAGTACTTC. Based on the CDR3 plus reference TRBV7-9 and TRBJ2-7, the full variable domain is DTGVSQNPRHKITKRGQNVTFRCDPISEHNRLYWYRQTLGQGPEFLTYFQNEAQLEKSRLLSDRFSAERPKGSFSTLEIQRTEQGDSAMYLCASSLEYEQYFGPGTRLTVT.

CDR3 protein: CAGLQVHFYEQYF. As DNA, the CDR3 is TGCGCCGGATTACAGGTTCACTTCTACGAGCAGTACTTC. The V and J genes are TRBV23-1 and TRBJ2-7; possible D gene TRBD1, 5 bases. TRBV23-1 belongs to the ORF category, with a function that is uncertain. The V end lost 11 bases, the J end lost 3 bases, and 17 bases lay between the germline ends. The CDR3 totals 13 residues.

The rearrangement uses TRBV5-4 and TRBJ2-1, with 12 positions matching TRBD2. Germline CDR1 and CDR2: SGHNT and YYREEE (reference sequence). V gave up 7 bases and J gave up 9 bases; unmatched junction bases: 14. This CDR3 region has 16 residues. CDR3 in amino acids: CASRADLAGGTSEQFF. The CDR3 DNA reads as TGTGCCAGCCGGGCAGATCTAGCGGGAGGGACCAGTGAGCAGTTCTTC.

In the case of this clone: This sample also contains other DNA sequences that code for the same CDR3. The rearrangement joins TRBV15 to TRBJ2-7; D gene unclear. The CDR3 is made up of 13 amino acids. The V gene lost 3 bases and the J gene lost 3 bases, with 9 bases spanning the gap. Germline-derived CDR1 and CDR2 are LNHNV and YYDKDF (reference sequence). CDR3 sequence (DNA): TGTGCCACCAGCAGGGACCGAGACTACGAGCAGTACTTC. This encodes CATSRDRDYEQYF.

V and J are TRBV4-1 and TRBJ1-4; 10 bases agree with TRBD1. J gave up 8 bases and V 3 bases, and 9 bases lay outside the gene matches. Germline V CDR1 and CDR2: MGHRA, YSYEKL. This CDR3 comprises 16 residues. CDR3 sequence reads: CASSQLWTGGEEKLFF. The CDR3 coding sequence is TGCGCCAGCAGCCAGCTCTGGACAGGGGGTGAGGAAAAACTGTTTTTT.

V is TRBV4-1 and J is TRBJ2-1; D is uncertain. CDR3 size: 14 residues. Trimming took off 3 bases at V and 5 bases at J, with 11 bases between the two ends. Germline CDR1 reads MGHRA; CDR2 reads YSYEKL. CDR3 loop: CASSQVDWNNEQFF. In DNA form, the CDR3 reads TGCGCCAGCAGCCAGGTTGACTGGAACAATGAGCAGTTCTTC.

This clone was recorded once. The chain has TRBV4-2 and TRBJ2-2; maybe TRBD1 (5 bases). The CDR3 runs 16 residues. Trimming stripped 0 bases from V and 0 bases from J, with 8 bases between. The germline gives CDR1 LGHNA, CDR2 YNFKEQ. This CDR3 is CASSQEPTANTGELFF. The CDR3 bases are TGTGCCAGCAGCCAAGAACCGACAGCGAACACCGGGGAGCTGTTTTTT.

Concerning this clone itself: Different DNA sequences within this sample yield the same CDR3. The V gene is TRBV7-2, the J gene TRBJ2-7; D possibly matches TRBD1 or TRBD2 (5 bases each). Germline values: CDR1 SGHTA, CDR2 FQGNSA. Trimming pared 3 bases from V and 2 bases from J, leaving 8 bases between. This CDR3 spans 13 amino acids. The CDR3 DNA reads as TGTGCCAGCAGCTTGGGGGTGACCTACGAGCAGTACTTC. Its protein is CASSLGVTYEQYF.

The chain joins TRBV7-8 to TRBJ1-5; weak D call: TRBD1 (5 bases). The CDR3 contains 16 residues. Germline CDR1 is SGHVS and CDR2 is FQNEAQ. V was pared by 1 base and J by 0 bases, with 10 bases between. The CDR3 coding sequence is TGTGCCAGCAGCTTAGAGTCAGGGACTAGCAATCAGCCCCAGCATTTT. Translating gives CASSLESGTSNQPQHF.

V gene TRBV5-1 combines with J gene TRBJ1-4, with 7 nucleotides matching TRBD1. CDR1 and CDR2 (germline): SGHRS, YFSETQ. This CDR3 has 14 residues. Losses at the gene ends were 0 bases for V and 7 bases for J; bases not matched to a gene: 3. Written as DNA, the CDR3 is TGCGCCAGCAGCTTGGAGACAGGGCGTGAAAAACTGTTTTTT. Translating gives CASSLETGREKLFF.

The rearrangement links TRBV9 to TRBJ2-3; 7 nucleotides line up with TRBD2. Germline values: CDR1 SGDLS, CDR2 YYNGEE. The trim removed 1 base at V and 4 bases at J, leaving 12 bases unmatched. CDR3 length: 17 residues. The chain's CDR3 is CASSVPRMAGAADTQYF. The CDR3 coding sequence is TGTGCCAGCAGCGTACCACGAATGGCGGGAGCGGCAGATACGCAGTATTTT.

V is TRBV10-3 and J is TRBJ2-3; D is possibly TRBD2 (8 bases). Germline-derived CDR1 and CDR2 are ENHRY and SYGVKD. The V end was cut by 5 bases, the J end by 3 bases, with 15 bases between. This CDR3 has 15 amino acids. The CDR3 region is CAISLGGGGTDTQYF. The CDR3 nucleotides are TGTGCCATCAGTCTAGGGGGCGGGGGGACAGATACGCAGTATTTT.

The V call is TRBV12-5, the J call TRBJ2-3; D is perhaps TRBD1 or TRBD2 (6 bases each). The CDR3 contains 14 residues. Germline values: CDR1 LGHNT, CDR2 FRNRAP. The ends were cut back, 8 bases at V and 2 bases at J, with 14 bases in the middle. CDR3 region: CASNRGASTDTQYF. Written as DNA, the CDR3 is TGTGCTAGTAATAGGGGGGCCTCCACAGATACGCAGTATTTT.

This chain links TRBV10-3 with TRBJ1-1, with D maybe TRBD1 (5 bases). The V and J ends lost 7 bases and 3 bases respectively, with 15 bases between them. The CDR3 is 14 amino acids. Germline CDR1 ENHRY, CDR2 SYGVKD. The CDR3 is CAITQTARDTEAFF. Written as DNA, the CDR3 is TGTGCCATCACCCAGACAGCGAGGGACACTGAAGCTTTCTTT.

The chain couples TRBV5-1 to TRBJ2-3, with D possibly matching TRBD2 (5 bases). In germline, CDR1 is SGHRS, CDR2 YFSETQ. V lost 0 bases to trimming and J lost 0 bases, with 11 bases between them. The CDR3 is 16 amino acids. The CDR3 is CASSLAPPGSTDTQYF. CDR3 sequence (DNA): TGCGCCAGCAGCTTGGCCCCTCCGGGGAGCACAGATACGCAGTATTTT.

The rearrangement uses TRBV18 and TRBJ1-6, with D possibly TRBD1 on 5 matching bases. Germline CDR1 KGHSH, CDR2 LQKENI. The length of the CDR3 is 15 residues. V was shortened by 0 bases and J by 7 bases, with 10 bases between the two germline ends. Written as DNA, the CDR3 is TGTGCCAGCTCACCACCGGGGCAGGCCAATTCACCCCTCCACTTT. Amino acid sequence: CASSPPGQANSPLHF.

The V call is TRBV5-1, the J call TRBJ2-3; D is unclear. The CDR3 consists of 14 residues. V gave up 1 base and J gave up 2 bases, with 8 bases separating them. Germline V gene sequence: CDR1 SGHRS, CDR2 YFSETQ. Here the CDR3 DNA reads TGCGCCAGCAGCTTGTTGGTCCTCACAGATACGCAGTATTTT. Translating gives CASSLLVLTDTQYF.

This clone was found once. The chain links TRBV28 to TRBJ1-1, with 11 positions matching TRBD1. This CDR3 region has 13 residues. CDR1 is MDHEN, CDR2 SYDVKM, per germline. J gave up 5 bases and V 7 bases, and 3 bases lay outside the gene matches. The CDR3 reads CASTDRGRTEAFF. CDR3 in DNA: TGTGCCAGCACGGACAGGGGGCGAACTGAAGCTTTCTTT. The whole variable domain, filled in from reference TRBV28 and TRBJ1-1, reads DVKVTQSSRYLVKRTGEKVFLECVQDMDHENMFWYRQDPGLGLRLIYFSYDVKMKEKGDIPEGYSVSREKKERFSLILESASTNQTSMYLCASTDRGRTEAFFGQGTRLTVV.

The chain combines TRBV18 with TRBJ2-2; 9 nucleotides line up with TRBD1. This CDR3 is 16 amino acids long. The germline CDR1 and CDR2 sequences are KGHSH and LQKENI. J was trimmed by 3 bases and V by 6 bases; bases with no gene match: 8. The CDR3 spells CASSLDRGLDTGELFF. For the CDR3, the DNA is TGTGCCAGCTCGCTTGACAGGGGGTTGGACACCGGGGAGCTGTTTTTT.

This chain uses TRBV5-1 with TRBJ1-1, with TRBD1 matching 9 bases. This CDR3 comprises 18 residues. Trimming removed 2 bases from V and 0 bases from J; junction bases left unmatched: 11. Germline values: CDR1 SGHRS, CDR2 YFSETQ. CDR3 protein: CASSFYTGTGFMNTEAFF. The DNA of the CDR3 is TGCGCCAGCAGCTTCTACACCGGGACAGGGTTTATGAACACTGAAGCTTTCTTT.

The chain couples TRBV18 to TRBJ1-2, with 7 bases lining up with TRBD1. The CDR3 totals 14 residues. Germline assignment: CDR1 KGHSH and CDR2 LQKENI. Losses at the gene ends were 3 bases for V and 4 bases for J; bases not matched to a gene: 5. The DNA for the CDR3 is TGTGCCAGCTCACCGATGGACAGGAGCTATGGCTACACCTTC. This gives the protein CASSPMDRSYGYTF.